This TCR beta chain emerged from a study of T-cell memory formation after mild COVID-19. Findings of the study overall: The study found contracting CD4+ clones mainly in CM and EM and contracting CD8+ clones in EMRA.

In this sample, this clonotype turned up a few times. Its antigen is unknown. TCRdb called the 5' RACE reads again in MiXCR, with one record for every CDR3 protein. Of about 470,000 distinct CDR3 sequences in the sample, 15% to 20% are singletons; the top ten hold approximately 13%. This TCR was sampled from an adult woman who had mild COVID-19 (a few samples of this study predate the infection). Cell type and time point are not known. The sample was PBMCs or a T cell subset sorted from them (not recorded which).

In DNA, the CDR3 is TGTGCCTCCACGTGGGGGATCCCCGGGGAGCTGTTTTTT. This gives the protein CASTWGIPGELFF. The V gene is TRBV27, the J gene TRBJ2-2; D tentatively fits TRBD1 or TRBD2 (5 bases each). The CDR3 sequence is 13 residues long. Germline V CDR1 and CDR2: MNHEY, SMNVEV (reference sequence). Trimming took 11 bases from V and 6 from J, leaving 16 bases between them.